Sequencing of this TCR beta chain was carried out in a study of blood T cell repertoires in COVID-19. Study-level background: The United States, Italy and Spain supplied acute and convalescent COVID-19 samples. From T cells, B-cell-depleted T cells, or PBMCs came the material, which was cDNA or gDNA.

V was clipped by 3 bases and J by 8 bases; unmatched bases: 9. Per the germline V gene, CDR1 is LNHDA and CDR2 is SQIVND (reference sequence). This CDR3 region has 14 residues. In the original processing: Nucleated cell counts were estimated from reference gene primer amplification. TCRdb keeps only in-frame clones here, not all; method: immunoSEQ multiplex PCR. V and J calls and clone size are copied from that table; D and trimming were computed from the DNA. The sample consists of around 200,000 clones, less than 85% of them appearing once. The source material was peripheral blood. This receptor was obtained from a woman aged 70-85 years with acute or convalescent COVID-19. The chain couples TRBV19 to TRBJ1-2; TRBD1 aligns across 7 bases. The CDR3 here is CASSILGGTDGYTF. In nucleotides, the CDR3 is TGTGCCAGTAGTATCCTCGGTGGGACAGACGGCTACACCTTC.